This T cell receptor (beta chain) comes out of a study of blood T cell repertoires in COVID-19. Overall study: Samples came from the United States, Italy and Spain, spanning acute and convalescent COVID-19.

Only one count was recorded for this clone. TCRdb's table, derived via immunoSEQ multiplex PCR, lists solely in-frame clones and lacks some. The sample has some 130,000 clones; 70% to 80% are singletons. The V segment lost 3 bases and the J segment 8 bases; nucleotides outside the gene matches: 7. Germline CDR1 GTSNPN, CDR2 SVGIG (reference sequence). The CDR3 has 14 amino acids. The clonotype originates from a man between 60 and 75 years old who had recovered from COVID-19. Sequencing input: peripheral blood. The rearrangement joins TRBV30 to TRBJ1-4; 9 nucleotides agree with TRBD1. CDR3 nucleotides: TGTGCCTGGAGCTCCGGGACAGGGCTCGAAAAACTGTTTTTT. Protein: CAWSSGTGLEKLFF.